The 21 T cell receptor beta chains presented below share a single source sample, sequenced in a study of control samples from healthy donors and cancer patients (dated by TCRdb to about 2020). Libraries were built with the immunoSEQ multiplex PCR assay. In its TCRdb copy, this immuneACCESS table keeps in-frame sequences only and misses some clones. Where compared with another copy, unresolved V genes explain less than half of these, and the others have no known cause. The sample records about 84,000 clones, about 79% of which are singletons. Roughly 12% of the sample rests with the top ten. The specimen was PBMCs. The receptors stem from a man aged 55 to 70 with head and neck cancer.

This chain connects TRBV7-2 to TRBJ2-7, with 11 bases aligning to TRBD2. This CDR3 comprises 15 residues. The germline V gene encodes CDR1 SGHTA and CDR2 FQGNSA. With V trimmed by 1 base and J by 7 bases, 6 bases remained unmatched. The DNA of the CDR3 is TGTGCCAGCAGCTTAGTTGTCCTAGCGGGAGGTGAGCAGTACTTC. This encodes CASSLVVLAGGEQYF.

The gene calls are TRBV6-5 and TRBJ1-2; 8 bases match TRBD1. The germline V gene has CDR1 MNHEY and CDR2 SVGAGI. This CDR3 contains 15 residues. The V segment lost 6 bases and the J segment 3 bases; nucleotides outside the gene matches: 9. CDR3 coding DNA: TGTGCCAGCAGGAGACAGGGGTGGGATCACTATGGCTACACCTTC. It translates to CASRRQGWDHYGYTF.

Concerning this clone: This sample also contains other DNA sequences that code for the same CDR3. V gene TRBV20-1 combines with J gene TRBJ1-1; D remains unclear. The CDR3 spans 11 residues. The V and J ends lost 3 bases and 4 bases respectively, with 6 bases between them. Germline V gene sequence: CDR1 DFQATT, CDR2 SNEGSKA (reference sequence). CDR3 protein: CSASRSTEAFF. The DNA of the CDR3 is TGCAGTGCTAGTCGGTCCACTGAAGCTTTCTTT.

This clone was seen a single time. The chain uses TRBV29-1 and TRBJ1-1, with D unclear. This CDR3 comprises 13 residues. Germline V CDR1 and CDR2: SQVTM, ANQGSEA. Deletions cut 3 bases from V and 1 base from J, with 9 bases between. Here the CDR3 DNA reads TGCAGCGTTGATCGGCAGTCGAACACTGAAGCTTTCTTT. It yields the protein CSVDRQSNTEAFF.

Comment on this clone: A read error may produce the germline difference seen at one junction end. This chain links TRBV5-1 with TRBJ1-1; D not resolved. CDR3 length: 11 amino acids. The germline gives CDR1 SGHRS, CDR2 YFSETQ. The CDR3 DNA reads TGCGCCAGCAGGTTGGGGACTGAAGCTTTCTTT. This sequence encodes CASRLGTEAFF.

This clone counts as medium-sized. The chain has TRBV6-5 and TRBJ1-1; D may be TRBD1 (6 bases). The CDR3 runs to 13 residues. Germline V lookup: CDR1 MNHEY, CDR2 SVGAGI. The V end was cut by 8 bases, the J end by 0 bases, with 10 bases between. CDR3 residues: CASRGQLNTEAFF. The CDR3 DNA is TGTGCCAGCCGGGGGCAGTTGAACACTGAAGCTTTCTTT.

The J gene is TRBJ2-5, the V gene TRBV27; D may be TRBD1 or TRBD2 (5 bases each). The CDR3 spans 16 residues. Germline lookup yields CDR1 MNHEY and CDR2 SMNVEV (reference sequence). Trimming left V 3 bases short and J 4 bases short, with 18 bases between. The CDR3: CASSFLGTAPGETQYF. The CDR3 coding sequence is TGTGCCAGCAGTTTCCTCGGGACCGCCCCGGGAGAGACCCAGTACTTC.

This clone has only one observation. This chain joins TRBV7-6 and TRBJ2-5; D perhaps matches TRBD1 (6 bases). V was cut by 7 bases and J by 0 bases, with 18 bases left in between. The CDR3 has 16 residues. The germline V gene has CDR1 SGHVS and CDR2 FNYEAQ. The CDR3 reads CASTWSGGGNQETQYF. For the CDR3, the DNA is TGTGCCAGCACCTGGTCGGGTGGGGGCAACCAAGAGACCCAGTACTTC.

A single count supports this clone. The genes are TRBV9 and TRBJ1-2; D unclear. The CDR3 has 12 amino acids. The germline V and J ends were trimmed by 5 bases and 8 bases, with 13 bases remaining between them. Germline V gene lookup returns CDR1 SGDLS and CDR2 YYNGEE. As DNA, the CDR3 is TGTGCCAGCAGTCCCCCCATCCCCGGCTACACCTTC. Translation: CASSPPIPGYTF.

The chain carries TRBV7-9 and TRBJ1-1; a possible D gene is TRBD1 (5 bases). V was trimmed by 0 bases and J by 2 bases, leaving 10 bases between them. Germline V gives CDR1 SEHNR, CDR2 FQNEAQ (reference sequence). The CDR3 runs to 15 residues. CDR3 region: CASSLATALNTEAFF. For the CDR3, the DNA is TGTGCCAGCAGCTTAGCGACAGCTCTTAACACTGAAGCTTTCTTT. Based on the CDR3 plus reference TRBV7-9 and TRBJ1-1, the full variable domain is DTGVSQNPRHKITKRGQNVTFRCDPISEHNRLYWYRQTLGQGPEFLTYFQNEAQLEKSRLLSDRFSAERPKGSFSTLEIQRTEQGDSAMYLCASSLATALNTEAFFGQGTRLTVV.

The chain joins TRBV5-1 to TRBJ2-3; tentative D call: TRBD1 (5 bases). This CDR3 contains 13 residues. The germline gives CDR1 SGHRS, CDR2 YFSETQ. Deletions cut 4 bases from V and 3 bases from J, with 9 bases between. Here the CDR3 reads CASSVAGTDTQYF. In nucleotides, the CDR3 is TGCGCCAGCAGCGTAGCAGGGACAGATACGCAGTATTTT.

This clone showed up just once. The chain links TRBV13 to TRBJ1-6, with 7 bases identical to TRBD1. The germline gives CDR1 PRHDT, CDR2 FYEKMQ (reference sequence). The CDR3 contains 14 residues. The J segment lost 5 bases and the V segment lost 4 bases, leaving 2 bases of the junction unmatched. The CDR3 sequence is CASSSGTDNSPLHF. CDR3 DNA sequence: TGTGCCAGCAGCTCCGGGACAGATAATTCACCCCTCCACTTT.

The chain links TRBV27 to TRBJ2-5; no clear D gene. Germline V CDR1 and CDR2: MNHEY, SMNVEV (reference sequence). The CDR3 extends over 13 amino acids. V was cut by 0 bases and J by 5 bases, with 7 bases left in between. As DNA, the CDR3 is TGTGCCAGCAGTTTATCTTTGGTGGAGACCCAGTACTTC. Protein product: CASSLSLVETQYF.

The gene calls are TRBV2 and TRBJ2-1; TRBD2 agrees at 8 bases. The CDR3 is made up of 15 amino acids. Germline lookup yields CDR1 SNHLY and CDR2 FYNNEI. V gave up 8 bases and J gave up 0 bases; unmatched junction bases: 6. The CDR3 DNA is TGTGCCAGCCACCGGGAGGGTAGCTCCTACAATGAGCAGTTCTTC. Residues: CASHREGSSYNEQFF.

The genes are TRBV7-8 and TRBJ2-7; D is undetermined. The CDR3 runs to 13 residues. Trimming stripped 5 bases from V and 4 bases from J, with 12 bases between. Germline-derived CDR1 and CDR2 are SGHVS and FQNEAQ. DNA of the CDR3: TGTGCCAGCAGCCGCAGACCCGCTTACGAGCAGTACTTC. It specifies CASSRRPAYEQYF.

This clone was counted a few times. This chain links TRBV5-1 with TRBJ2-7; D ambiguous. Looked up from germline, CDR1 is SGHRS and CDR2 is YFSETQ. This CDR3 contains 17 residues. V shed 0 bases and J shed 2 bases, with 18 bases lying between them. CDR3 nucleotide sequence: TGCGCCAGCAGCTTGGGGTCGTCGGCAGCGCGCACCTACGAGCAGTACTTC. It encodes CASSLGSSAARTYEQYF.

This rearrangement joins TRBV27 to TRBJ1-4, with 7 bases that match TRBD1. Germline assignment: CDR1 MNHEY and CDR2 SMNVEV (reference sequence). The CDR3 has 17 amino acids. The junction had 15 bases not matched to a gene; V was cut back by 4 bases and J by 7 bases. The CDR3: CASSSSPDRDSSEKLFF. The CDR3, as DNA: TGTGCCAGCAGTTCATCCCCCGACAGGGATTCAAGTGAAAAACTGTTTTTT. The whole variable domain, remainder taken from reference TRBV27 and TRBJ1-4, is EAQVTQNPRYLITVTGKKLTVTCSQNMNHEYMSWYRQDPGLGLRQIYYSMNVEVTDKGDVPEGYKVSRKEKRNFPLILESPSPNQTSLYFCASSSSPDRDSSEKLFFGSGTQLSVL.

This rearrangement joins TRBV7-8 to TRBJ2-2; 7 positions agree with TRBD2. Looked up from germline, CDR1 is SGHVS and CDR2 is FQNEAQ. The CDR3 consists of 16 residues. Germline trimming cut 1 base from V and 3 bases from J; bases unmatched to any gene: 5. For the CDR3, the DNA is TGTGCCAGCAGCTTAGGGGGAGGGAGAGACACCGGGGAGCTGTTTTTT. Translating gives CASSLGGGRDTGELFF.

The count of this clone is one. The V call is TRBV3-1 (or the pseudogene TRBV3-2), the J call TRBJ2-1; a weak D match, TRBD1 (5 bases). The CDR3 contains 18 residues. Per germline, CDR1 LGHDT and CDR2 YNNKEL (reference sequence). The V gene lost 1 base and the J gene lost 0 bases, with 16 bases spanning the gap. CDR3 loop: CASSQAPAGHLSYNEQFF. In DNA form, the CDR3 reads TGTGCCAGCAGCCAAGCCCCCGCAGGACACCTCTCCTACAATGAGCAGTTCTTC.

V and J are TRBV6-5 and TRBJ1-2; possibly TRBD1 for D (6 bases). The CDR3 is 15 amino acids. The germline CDR1 and CDR2 sequences are MNHEY and SVGAGI. Trimming took off 5 bases at V and 3 bases at J, with 16 bases between the two ends. The DNA for the CDR3 is TGTGCCAGCAGTCTCGGACAGTCGATGTACTATGGCTACACCTTC. Translating gives CASSLGQSMYYGYTF.

The chain couples TRBV6-5 to TRBJ1-3, with D hard to call. The CDR3 has 14 amino acids. V lost 5 bases to trimming and J lost 0 bases, with 8 bases between them. Per the germline V gene, CDR1 is MNHEY and CDR2 is SVGAGI. The CDR3 sequence is CASSLHSSGNTIYF. CDR3 bases: TGTGCCAGCAGTCTCCACAGCTCTGGAAACACCATATATTTT.